This T cell receptor (beta chain) originates from a study of CD8 T cells in Susac syndrome. V lost 3 bases to trimming and J lost 1 base; unmatched junction nucleotides: 7. Germline V gives CDR1 SGHRS, CDR2 YFSETQ. The CDR3 runs to 17 residues. Reverse transcription of roughly 0.5 to 1 ug RNA used random hexamers. TCRdb re-called the immunoSEQ multiplex PCR reads through MiXCR, storing one row per CDR3 protein. The sample holds 200,000 to 300,000 distinct CDR3 sequences, 80% to 95% seen once. This TCR came from a human donor with multiple sclerosis. The sequenced material came from CD4+ T cells from PBMCs. This chain links TRBV5-1 with TRBJ2-7; 13 bases map to TRBD2. The CDR3 region is CASSSRTSGGLSYEQYF. In nucleotides, the CDR3 is TGCGCCAGCAGCTCCAGGACTAGCGGGGGTTTATCCTACGAGCAGTACTTC.